The 21 T cell receptor beta chains presented below share a single source sample, sequenced in a study of cytomegalovirus exposure and HLA in healthy donors (dated by TCRdb to 2015 to 2018). The library was made by the immunoSEQ multiplex PCR assay. For the multiplex PCR, a mixture combining 60 forward primers for TCR Vbeta segments and 13 reverse primers for TCR Jbeta segments was used. TCRdb provides this immuneACCESS table in a form limited to in-frame rearrangements. Some clones are lacking; in checked studies, under half of them reflect an unresolved V gene, and why the rest are absent is not known. This sample gives some 41,000 clones in total; around 56% of them show up just once. Approximately 5.6% of the sample comes from the top ten. Material: PBMCs. Receptor source: a man aged 60 to 75 in good health and CMV-seronegative.

The chain is built from TRBV30 and TRBJ1-5; maybe TRBD1 (6 bases). Germline V gives CDR1 GTSNPN, CDR2 SVGIG (reference sequence). The CDR3 totals 15 residues. Trimming stripped 0 bases from V and 0 bases from J, with 9 bases between. The CDR3 DNA is TGTGCCTGGAGTGTACGGACAGTTAGCAATCAGCCCCAGCATTTT. It codes for CAWSVRTVSNQPQHF.

This rearrangement joins TRBV6-6 to TRBJ1-5; the D gene is possibly TRBD1 (5 bases). Trimming pared 1 base from V and 7 bases from J, leaving 14 bases between. Germline assignment: CDR1 MNHNY and CDR2 SVGAGI (reference sequence). CDR3 length equals 15 residues. The DNA of the CDR3 is TGTGCCAGCAGTTACTGGGGGGTAACTCCCCAGCCCCAGCATTTT. Its translation: CASSYWGVTPQPQHF.

The CDR3: CASSRDRGRYEQYF. The DNA of the CDR3 is TGTGCCAGCAGTAGGGACAGGGGACGGTACGAGCAGTACTTC. The J gene is TRBJ2-7, the V gene TRBV6-5; 10 positions agree with TRBD1. V dropped 5 bases and J dropped 4; count of bases not matched to a gene: 5. CDR3 length: 14 residues. The V gene's germline CDR1 is MNHEY and CDR2 SVGAGI.

The V call is TRBV30, the J call TRBJ1-5; TRBD1 matches 8 bases. The V segment lost 3 bases and the J segment 9 bases; nucleotides outside the gene matches: 7. This CDR3 contains 13 residues. The germline V gene has CDR1 GTSNPN and CDR2 SVGIG (reference sequence). CDR3 DNA sequence: TGTGCCTGGAGCGCGGACAGGGAGAGGCCCCAGCATTTT. As protein: CAWSADRERPQHF. The full variable domain, in which reference TRBV30 and TRBJ1-5 provide the parts outside the CDR3, is SQTIHQWPATLVQPVGSPLSLECTVEGTSNPNLYWYRQAAGRGLQLLFYSVGIGQISSEVPQNLSASRPQDRQFILSSKKLLLSDSGFYLCAWSADRERPQHFGDGTRLSIL.

This chain joins TRBV7-8 and TRBJ1-1; D is unresolved. From germline, CDR1 is SGHVS and CDR2 FQNEAQ. There are 14 residues in the CDR3. The V and J ends lost 2 bases and 3 bases respectively, with 10 bases between them. The CDR3 here is CASSLMSGDTEAFF. The CDR3 bases are TGTGCCAGCAGCTTAATGTCCGGGGACACTGAAGCTTTCTTT.

The genes are TRBV30 and TRBJ2-3; TRBD2 might be the D (6 bases). The CDR3 spans 13 residues. Looked up from germline, CDR1 is GTSNPN and CDR2 is SVGIG (reference sequence). The V end lost 2 bases, the J end lost 4 bases, and 10 bases lay between the germline ends. CDR3 nucleotide sequence: TGTGCCTGGAGTAGTGGAGGGTCAGATACGCAGTATTTT. Translated, it gives CAWSSGGSDTQYF.

CDR3 sequence reads: CASSRKKRTTGRGQPQHF. The DNA of the CDR3 is TGCGCCAGCAGCCGAAAAAAGAGGACGACAGGGCGGGGTCAGCCCCAGCATTTT. V gene TRBV4-3 combines with J gene TRBJ1-5; TRBD1 matches 7 bases. Germline trimming cut 4 bases from V and 6 bases from J; bases unmatched to any gene: 18. CDR1 and CDR2 (germline): LGHNA, YSLEER. CDR3 length: 18 amino acids.

The sample holds a few counts of this clone. The chain links TRBV18 to TRBJ1-6, with D tentatively TRBD1 (6 bases). Looked up from germline, CDR1 is KGHSH and CDR2 is LQKENI. The CDR3 contains 16 residues. Trimming took 4 bases from V and 10 from J, leaving 20 bases between them. The DNA for the CDR3 is TGTGCCAGCTCACACTCGCAAACAGGGCCGAACTCACCCCTCCACTTT. It codes for CASSHSQTGPNSPLHF.

This chain joins TRBV29-1 and TRBJ1-1, with D perhaps matching TRBD1 (5 bases). The CDR3 extends over 13 amino acids. CDR1 is SQVTM and CDR2 is ANQGSEA in the germline V gene. Trimming cost V 5 bases and J 5 bases, with 15 bases left between them. CDR3 region: CSVKQDGGTEAFF. Here the CDR3 DNA reads TGCAGCGTTAAACAGGATGGAGGGACTGAAGCTTTCTTT.

The chain has TRBV25-1 and TRBJ2-7; 8 bases align to TRBD1. V dropped 3 bases and J dropped 5; count of bases not matched to a gene: 6. Germline V gene lookup returns CDR1 MGHDK and CDR2 SYGVNS. The CDR3 contains 14 residues. The CDR3 sequence: CASSDIDRGHEQYF. DNA of the CDR3: TGTGCCAGCAGTGATATCGACAGGGGCCACGAGCAGTACTTC.

V is TRBV19 and J is TRBJ1-5; D is ambiguous. The CDR3 loop spans 14 amino acids. V dropped 1 base and J dropped 1 base, with 5 bases sitting between them. Germline V CDR1 and CDR2: LNHDA, SQIVND (reference sequence). Here the CDR3 reads CASSIVESNQPQHF. In nucleotides, the CDR3 is TGTGCCAGTAGTATAGTAGAGAGCAATCAGCCCCAGCATTTT.

V is TRBV29-1 and J is TRBJ2-7; no definite D call. Germline lookup yields CDR1 SQVTM and CDR2 ANQGSEA. CDR3 length: 11 amino acids. V lost 4 bases, J lost 3 bases, and 7 bases lay in between. The CDR3 DNA reads TGCAGCGTTGTACAGAGCTACGAGCAGTACTTC. Protein sequence: CSVVQSYEQYF.

The V and J genes are TRBV9 and TRBJ2-2; D remains ambiguous. Germline V gene lookup returns CDR1 SGDLS and CDR2 YYNGEE. Trimming pared 4 bases from V and 4 bases from J, leaving 8 bases between. The CDR3 runs to 13 residues. The CDR3 here is CASSPLGTGELFF. Here the CDR3 DNA reads TGTGCCAGCAGCCCCCTAGGCACCGGGGAGCTGTTTTTT.

Concerning this clone: One end of the junction is discordant with germline, which a read error may explain. The rearrangement joins TRBV7-3 to TRBJ1-2; D gene unclear. Germline values: CDR1 SGHTA, CDR2 FQGTGA. This CDR3 spans 14 amino acids. CDR3 region: CASSLREGAVGYTF. In nucleotides, the CDR3 is TGTGCCAGCAGTTTAAGAGAGGGCGCAGTGGGCTACACCTTC.

V and J are TRBV4-3 and TRBJ2-1; 8 bases fit TRBD2. CDR1 is LGHNA, CDR2 YSLEER, per germline. Trimming at V came to 0 bases and at J to 7 bases, leaving 8 bases not matched to a gene. The CDR3 extends over 16 amino acids. CDR3 residues: CASSQDLAGGGNEQFF. The CDR3 bases are TGCGCCAGCAGCCAAGATCTGGCGGGAGGAGGGAATGAGCAGTTCTTC.

This chain joins TRBV14 and TRBJ1-1; perhaps TRBD1 as D (6 bases). CDR1 is SGHDN, CDR2 FVKESK, per germline. Trimming pared 1 base from V and 6 bases from J, leaving 15 bases between. The CDR3 contains 15 residues. CDR3 sequence: CASSQGPGKGAEAFF. As DNA, the CDR3 is TGTGCCAGCAGCCAAGGTCCGGGGAAGGGGGCTGAAGCTTTCTTT.

The J gene is TRBJ2-3, the V gene TRBV18, with TRBD2 as a possible D gene (5 bases). The CDR3 sequence is 14 residues long. With 2 bases removed from V and 4 bases from J, the gap between germline ends came to 10 bases. CDR1 KGHSH and CDR2 LQKENI come from the germline V gene. The CDR3 here is CASSPAFGADTQYF. CDR3 in DNA: TGTGCCAGCTCACCAGCATTCGGGGCAGATACGCAGTATTTT.

This clone was detected only a few times. The genes are TRBV10-3 and TRBJ1-1; TRBD1 is a possible D gene (5 bases). V lost 6 bases to trimming and J lost 0 bases, with 11 bases between them. CDR1 and CDR2 (germline): ENHRY, SYGVKD. The CDR3 contains 14 residues. The CDR3 is CAIREEGVNTEAFF. CDR3 bases: TGTGCCATCAGGGAGGAAGGGGTGAACACTGAAGCTTTCTTT.

In this sample, this clone turned up a few times. The V and J genes are TRBV6-5 and TRBJ1-1, with a possible D match to TRBD1 (5 bases). The CDR3 covers 15 residues. Germline CDR1 and CDR2: MNHEY and SVGAGI. V gave up 0 bases and J gave up 3 bases, with 11 bases separating them. The CDR3 DNA is TGTGCCAGCAGTTACTCAGGGGCTGGGGACACTGAAGCTTTCTTT. Its protein product is CASSYSGAGDTEAFF.

The chain has TRBV9 and TRBJ1-5; no clear D. Germline V gene sequence: CDR1 SGDLS, CDR2 YYNGEE. The CDR3 runs 14 residues. Between the trimmed V and J ends, which lost 4 bases and 4 bases, there was a span of 12 bases. Here the CDR3 DNA reads TGTGCCAGCAGCTCCTGGGAGAGAAATCAGCCCCAGCATTTT. Translation: CASSSWERNQPQHF. The variable domain in full, completed from reference TRBV9 and TRBJ1-5, reads DSGVTQTPKHLITATGQRVTLRCSPRSGDLSVYWYQQSLDQGLQFLIQYYNGEERAKGNILERFSAQQFPDLHSELNLSSLELGDSALYFCASSSWERNQPQHFGDGTRLSIL.

The rearrangement links TRBV7-2 to TRBJ1-5; TRBD1 aligns across 8 bases. The CDR3 spans 14 residues. V shed 4 bases and J 4 bases; nucleotides not matched to a gene: 3. The germline gives CDR1 SGHTA, CDR2 FQGNSA. The CDR3 DNA follows: TGTGCCAGCAGCTCGGGACAGGTTAATCAGCCCCAGCATTTT. This translates into CASSSGQVNQPQHF.